Below are 5 T cell receptor beta chains sequenced from a single sample in a study of cytomegalovirus exposure and HLA in healthy donors (dated by TCRdb to between 2016 and 2019). Library generation was performed with the immunoSEQ multiplex PCR assay. For the multiplex PCR, a mixture combining 60 forward primers for TCR Vbeta segments and 13 reverse primers for TCR Jbeta segments was used. TCRdb stores this immuneACCESS table with in-frame sequences only. Part of the clones is absent; in the studies checked, under half of the shortfall reflects unresolved V genes, and no reason is known for the rest. The sample includes fewer than 150,000 clones, with approximately 77% observed a single time. The leading ten clones occupy approximately 4.9% of the sample. The specimen was PBMCs. These receptors originate from a woman aged 45-59 years in good health and CMV-seronegative.

The rearrangement links TRBV5-1 to TRBJ2-7, with D possibly being TRBD2 (6 bases). Looked up from germline, CDR1 is SGHRS and CDR2 is YFSETQ. The length of the CDR3 is 13 residues. The germline V and J ends were trimmed by 5 bases and 1 base, with 10 bases remaining between them. The chain's CDR3 is CASRSGLSYEQYF. In nucleotides, the CDR3 is TGCGCCAGCAGGTCGGGACTTTCCTACGAGCAGTACTTC.

This sequence joins TRBV6-6 and TRBJ2-7; the D gene is possibly TRBD1 (6 bases). CDR3 length: 16 amino acids. CDR1 and CDR2 from the germline V gene are MNHNY and SVGAGI (reference sequence). V shed 2 bases and J shed 0 bases, with 14 bases lying between them. Here the CDR3 DNA reads TGTGCCAGCAGTTACGTCTCGGACAGATTCTCCTACGAGCAGTACTTC. This encodes CASSYVSDRFSYEQYF.

This clone was detected only a few times. The rearrangement uses TRBV4-1 and TRBJ1-1; TRBD1 matches at 7 bases. There are 14 residues in the CDR3. Germline assignment: CDR1 MGHRA and CDR2 YSYEKL. Trimming cost V 4 bases and J 3 bases; bases outside gene matches: 5. In DNA, the CDR3 is TGCGCCAGCAGCCGAAACACAGGGGACACTGAAGCTTTCTTT. Encoded protein: CASSRNTGDTEAFF.

The chain combines TRBV9 with TRBJ2-3; TRBD2 agrees at 7 bases. Trimming took 0 bases from V and 2 from J; bases not matched to a gene: 3. The CDR3 contains 15 residues. Per germline, CDR1 SGDLS and CDR2 YYNGEE. Here the CDR3 reads CASSVGAGPTDTQYF. The DNA of the CDR3 is TGTGCCAGCAGCGTAGGAGCGGGACCCACAGATACGCAGTATTTT.

This clone was seen a single time. This chain links TRBV10-2 with TRBJ2-7, with 14 positions matching TRBD2. The germline gives CDR1 WSHSY, CDR2 SAAADI. The CDR3 is made up of 15 amino acids. Trimming took 7 bases from V and 6 from J; bases not matched to a gene: 8. For the CDR3, the DNA is TGCGCCAGCACCCAGGGACTAGCGGGGGCCTTCGAGCAGTACTTC. It translates to CASTQGLAGAFEQYF.